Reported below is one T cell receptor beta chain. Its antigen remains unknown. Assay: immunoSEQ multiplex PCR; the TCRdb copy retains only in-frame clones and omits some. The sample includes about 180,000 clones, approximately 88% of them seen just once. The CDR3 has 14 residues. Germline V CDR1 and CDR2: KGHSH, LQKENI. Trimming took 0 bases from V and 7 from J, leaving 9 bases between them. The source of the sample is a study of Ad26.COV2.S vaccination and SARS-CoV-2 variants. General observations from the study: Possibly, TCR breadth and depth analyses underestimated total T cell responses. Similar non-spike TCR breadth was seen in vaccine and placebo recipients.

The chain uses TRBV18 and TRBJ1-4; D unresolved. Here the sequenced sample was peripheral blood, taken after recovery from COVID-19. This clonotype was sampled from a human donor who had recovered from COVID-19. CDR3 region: CASSPPSFSEKLFF. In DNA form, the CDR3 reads TGTGCCAGCTCACCACCCTCCTTTAGTGAAAAACTGTTTTTT. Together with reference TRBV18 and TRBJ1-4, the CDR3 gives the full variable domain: NAGVMQNPRHLVRRRGQEARLRCSPMKGHSHVYWYRQLPEEGLKFMVYLQKENIIDESGMPKERFSAEFPKEGPSILRIQQVVRGDSAAYFCASSPPSFSEKLFFGSGTQLSVL.